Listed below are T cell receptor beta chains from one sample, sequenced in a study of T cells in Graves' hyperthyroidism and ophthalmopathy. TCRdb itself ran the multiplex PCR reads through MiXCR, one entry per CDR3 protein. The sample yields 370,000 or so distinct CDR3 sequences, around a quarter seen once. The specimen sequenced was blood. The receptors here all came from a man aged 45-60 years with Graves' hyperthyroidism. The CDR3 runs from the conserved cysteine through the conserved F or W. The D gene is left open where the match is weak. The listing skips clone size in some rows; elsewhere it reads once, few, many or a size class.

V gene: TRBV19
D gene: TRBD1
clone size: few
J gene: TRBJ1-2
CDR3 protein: CASSIEGGAQDGYTF
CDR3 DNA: TGTGCCAGTAGTATCGAAGGGGGCGCGCAGGATGGCTACACCTTC

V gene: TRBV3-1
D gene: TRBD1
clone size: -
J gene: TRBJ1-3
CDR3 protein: CASSRPGQDGNTIYF
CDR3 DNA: TGTGCCAGCAGCCGCCCGGGACAGGATGGAAACACCATATATTTT

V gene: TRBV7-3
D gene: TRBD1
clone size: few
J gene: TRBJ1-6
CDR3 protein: CASSSGTGDYNSPLHF
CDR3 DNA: TGTGCCAGCAGCTCCGGGACAGGGGACTATAATTCACCCCTCCACTTT

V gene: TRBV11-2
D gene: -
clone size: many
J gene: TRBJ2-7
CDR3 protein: CASSLRTESYEQYF
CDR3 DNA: TGTGCCAGCAGCCTACGGACCGAAAGCTACGAGCAGTACTTC

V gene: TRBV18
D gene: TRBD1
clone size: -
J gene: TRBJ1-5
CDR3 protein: CASSPGTGLNQPQHF
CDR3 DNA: TGTGCCAGCTCACCAGGGACAGGGCTCAATCAGCCCCAGCATTTT

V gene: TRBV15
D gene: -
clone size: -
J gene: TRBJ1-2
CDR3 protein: CATSAREGYGYTF
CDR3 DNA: TGTGCCACCAGCGCCAGGGAGGGCTATGGCTACACCTTC

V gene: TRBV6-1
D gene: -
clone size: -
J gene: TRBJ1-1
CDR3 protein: CASSQDRKPNTEAFF
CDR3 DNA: TGTGCCAGCAGTCAAGACAGAAAACCGAACACTGAAGCTTTCTTT

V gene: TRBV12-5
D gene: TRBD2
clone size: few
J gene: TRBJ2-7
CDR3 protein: CASGLGTSGRYEQYF
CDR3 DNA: TGTGCTAGTGGTTTGGGGACTAGCGGGAGATACGAGCAGTACTTC

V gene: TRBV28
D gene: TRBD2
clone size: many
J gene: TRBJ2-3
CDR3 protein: CASSFGLAGYTQYF
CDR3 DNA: TGTGCCAGCAGTTTCGGACTAGCGGGTTATACGCAGTATTTT

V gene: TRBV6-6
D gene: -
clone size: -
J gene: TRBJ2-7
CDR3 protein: CASSYTEVGAGMSYEQYF
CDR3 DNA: TGTGCCAGCAGTTACACCGAGGTGGGGGCAGGGATGAGTTACGAGCAGTACTTC

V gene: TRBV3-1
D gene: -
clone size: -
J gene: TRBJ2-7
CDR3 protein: CASSHSDSYKQYF
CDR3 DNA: TGTGCCAGCAGCCATAGCGACTCCTACAAGCAGTACTTC

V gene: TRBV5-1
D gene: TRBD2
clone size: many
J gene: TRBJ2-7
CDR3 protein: CASSSVAGGNYEQYF
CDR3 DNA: TGCGCCAGCAGCTCAGTAGCGGGAGGGAACTACGAGCAGTACTTC

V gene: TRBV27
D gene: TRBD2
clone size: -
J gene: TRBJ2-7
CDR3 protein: CASRPSGGGVEQYF
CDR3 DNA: TGTGCCAGCAGGCCTAGCGGGGGAGGCGTCGAGCAGTACTTC

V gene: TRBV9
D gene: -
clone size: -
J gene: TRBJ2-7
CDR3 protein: CASSVGETVPYEQYF
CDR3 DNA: TGTGCCAGCAGCGTAGGTGAGACAGTTCCCTACGAGCAGTACTTC

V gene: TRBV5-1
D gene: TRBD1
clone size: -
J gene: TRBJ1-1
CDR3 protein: CASRQGFTEAFF
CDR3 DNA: TGCGCCAGCAGACAGGGGTTCACTGAAGCTTTCTTT

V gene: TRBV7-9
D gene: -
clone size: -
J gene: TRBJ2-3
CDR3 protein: CASSPQGSNTDTQYF
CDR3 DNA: TGTGCCAGCAGCCCCCAGGGCAGCAACACAGATACGCAGTATTTT

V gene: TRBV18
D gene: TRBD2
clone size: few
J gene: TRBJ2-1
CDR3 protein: CASSFGLATEQFF
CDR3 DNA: TGTGCCAGCTCGTTTGGACTAGCGACCGAGCAGTTCTTC

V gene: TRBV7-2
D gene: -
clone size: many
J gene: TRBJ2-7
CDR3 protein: CASSSSSEAYEQYF
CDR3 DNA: TGTGCCAGCAGCTCTTCTAGCGAGGCCTACGAGCAGTACTTC

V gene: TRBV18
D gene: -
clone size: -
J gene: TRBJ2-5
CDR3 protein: CASSPFGQSKGETQYF
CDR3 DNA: TGTGCCAGCTCACCGTTCGGTCAGTCAAAAGGAGAGACCCAGTACTTC

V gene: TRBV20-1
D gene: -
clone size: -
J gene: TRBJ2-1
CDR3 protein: CSASENGALSRDEQFF
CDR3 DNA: TGCAGTGCTAGTGAAAACGGGGCCCTCTCTAGGGATGAGCAGTTCTTC

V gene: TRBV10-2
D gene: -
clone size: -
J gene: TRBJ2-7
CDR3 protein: CASSEDLYEQYF
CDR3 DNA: TGCGCCAGCAGTGAGGACCTCTACGAGCAGTACTTC

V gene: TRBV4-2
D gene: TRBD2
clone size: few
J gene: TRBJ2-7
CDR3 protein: CASSRSGRAGYEQYF
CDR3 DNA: TGTGCCAGCAGTAGAAGCGGGAGGGCCGGTTACGAGCAGTACTTC

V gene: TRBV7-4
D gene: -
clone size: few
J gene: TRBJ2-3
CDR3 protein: CASSLATQWVTDTQYF
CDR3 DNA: TGTGCCAGCAGCTTAGCGACACAGTGGGTTACAGATACGCAGTATTTT

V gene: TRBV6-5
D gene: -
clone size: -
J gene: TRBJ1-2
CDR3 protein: CASSYHRVEDYGYTF
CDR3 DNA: TGTGCCAGCAGTTACCACAGGGTTGAAGACTATGGCTACACCTTC

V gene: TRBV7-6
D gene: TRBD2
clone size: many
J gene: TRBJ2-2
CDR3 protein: CASSPLATATGELFF
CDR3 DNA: TGTGCCAGCAGCCCACTAGCGACGGCCACCGGGGAGCTGTTTTTT

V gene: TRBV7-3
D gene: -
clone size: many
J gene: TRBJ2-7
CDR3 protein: CASSSTITHEQYF
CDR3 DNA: TGTGCCAGCAGCTCAACCATAACTCACGAGCAGTACTTC

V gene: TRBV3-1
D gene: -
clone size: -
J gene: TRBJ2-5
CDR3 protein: CASSQSSEETQYF
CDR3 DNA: TGTGCCAGCAGCCAATCTAGCGAAGAGACCCAGTACTTC

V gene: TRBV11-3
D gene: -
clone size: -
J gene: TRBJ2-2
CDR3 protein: CASSIGGTGLLFF
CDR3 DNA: TGTGCCAGCAGCATAGGGGGGACCGGTTTGCTGTTTTTT

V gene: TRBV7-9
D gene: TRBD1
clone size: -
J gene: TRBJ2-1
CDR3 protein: CASSLDPGQRISYNEQFF
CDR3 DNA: TGTGCCAGCAGCTTGGACCCGGGACAGAGAATCTCCTACAATGAGCAGTTCTTC

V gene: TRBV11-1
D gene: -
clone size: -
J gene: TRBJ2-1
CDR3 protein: CASSLDFSYNEQFF
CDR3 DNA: TGTGCCAGCAGCTTAGATTTCTCCTACAATGAGCAGTTCTTC

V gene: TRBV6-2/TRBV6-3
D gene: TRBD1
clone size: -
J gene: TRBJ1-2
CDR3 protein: CASRGNRGAYGYTF
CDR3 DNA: TGTGCCAGCAGGGGCAACAGGGGTGCCTATGGCTACACCTTC

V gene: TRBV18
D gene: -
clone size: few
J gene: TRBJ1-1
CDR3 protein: CASSPIQGEGTEAFF
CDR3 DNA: TGTGCCAGCTCACCAATACAGGGCGAAGGAACTGAAGCTTTCTTT

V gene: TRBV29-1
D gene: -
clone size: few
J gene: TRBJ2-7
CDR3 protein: CSVSSPLGVTYEQYF
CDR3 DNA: TGCAGCGTTAGTAGTCCCTTGGGGGTTACCTACGAGCAGTACTTC

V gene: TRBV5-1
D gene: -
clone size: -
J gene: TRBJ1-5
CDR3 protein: CASSLTGRSNQPQHF
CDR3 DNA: TGCGCCAGCAGCTTGACGGGCCGCAGCAATCAGCCCCAGCATTTT

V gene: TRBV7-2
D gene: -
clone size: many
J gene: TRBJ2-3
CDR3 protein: CASSLATARTQYF
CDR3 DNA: TGTGCCAGCAGCTTAGCGACGGCCAGGACGCAGTATTTT

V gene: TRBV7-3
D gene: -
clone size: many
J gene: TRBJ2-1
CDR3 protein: CASSLTRTAYNEQFF
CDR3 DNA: TGTGCCAGCAGCTTAACAAGGACAGCCTACAATGAGCAGTTCTTC

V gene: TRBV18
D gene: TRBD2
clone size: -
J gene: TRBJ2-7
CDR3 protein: CASSPKRGTSYEQYF
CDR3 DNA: TGTGCCAGCTCACCAAAGAGAGGGACTAGCTACGAGCAGTACTTC

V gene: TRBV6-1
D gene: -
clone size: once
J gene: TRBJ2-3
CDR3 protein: CACRKGLSHTDTQYF
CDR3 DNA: TGTGCTTGCAGAAAAGGACTATCTCACACAGATACGCAGTATTTT

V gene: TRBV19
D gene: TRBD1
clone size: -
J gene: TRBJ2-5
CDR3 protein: CASSIPGTGMETQYF
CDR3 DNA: TGTGCCAGTAGTATCCCCGGGACAGGGATGGAGACCCAGTACTTC

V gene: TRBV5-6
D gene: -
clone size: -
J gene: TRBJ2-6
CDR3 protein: CASSLVARGGANVLTF
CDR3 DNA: TGTGCCAGCAGCTTGGTAGCCCGTGGCGGGGCCAACGTCCTGACTTTC

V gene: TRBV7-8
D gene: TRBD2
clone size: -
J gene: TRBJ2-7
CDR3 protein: CASRNLGLAGFEQYF
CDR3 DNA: TGTGCCAGCAGGAACCTGGGACTAGCGGGGTTCGAGCAGTACTTC

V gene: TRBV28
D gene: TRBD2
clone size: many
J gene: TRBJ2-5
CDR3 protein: CASSPSGRGQETQYF
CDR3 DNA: TGTGCCAGCAGCCCTAGCGGGAGGGGCCAAGAGACCCAGTACTTC

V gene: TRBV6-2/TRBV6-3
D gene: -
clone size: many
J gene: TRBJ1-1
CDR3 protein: CASTHGGQRNTEAFF
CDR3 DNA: TGTGCCAGCACTCACGGGGGTCAAAGGAACACTGAAGCTTTCTTT

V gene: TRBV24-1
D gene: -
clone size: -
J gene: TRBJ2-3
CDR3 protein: CATGGSEDTQYF
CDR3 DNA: TGTGCCACCGGGGGTTCGGAAGATACGCAGTATTTT

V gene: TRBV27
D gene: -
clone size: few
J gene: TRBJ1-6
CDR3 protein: CASSKLNNSPLHF
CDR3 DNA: TGTGCCAGTTCAAAGTTAAATAATTCACCCCTCCACTTT

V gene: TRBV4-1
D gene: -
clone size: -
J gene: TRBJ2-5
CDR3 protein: CASSQDLETQYF
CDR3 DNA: TGCGCCAGCAGCCAAGATTTGGAGACCCAGTACTTC